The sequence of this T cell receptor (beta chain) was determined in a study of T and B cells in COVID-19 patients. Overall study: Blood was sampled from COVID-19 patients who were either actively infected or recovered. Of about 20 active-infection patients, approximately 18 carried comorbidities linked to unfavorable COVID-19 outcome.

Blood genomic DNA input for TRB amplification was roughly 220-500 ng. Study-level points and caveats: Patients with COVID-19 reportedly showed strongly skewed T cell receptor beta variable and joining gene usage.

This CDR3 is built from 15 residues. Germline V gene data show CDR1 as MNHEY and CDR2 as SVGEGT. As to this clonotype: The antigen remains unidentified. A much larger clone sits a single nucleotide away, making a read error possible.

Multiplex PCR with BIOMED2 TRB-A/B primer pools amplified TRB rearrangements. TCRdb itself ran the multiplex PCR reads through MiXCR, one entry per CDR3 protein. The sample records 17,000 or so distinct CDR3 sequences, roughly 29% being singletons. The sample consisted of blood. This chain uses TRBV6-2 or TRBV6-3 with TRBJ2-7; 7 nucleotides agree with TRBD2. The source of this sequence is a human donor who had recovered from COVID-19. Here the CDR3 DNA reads TGTACCAGCAGTTACACTGGCGGGAGTATCTACGAGCAGTACTTC. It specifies CTSSYTGGSIYEQYF.